This TCR beta chain emerged from a study of CD8+ T cells in alopecia areata. Overall study context: The drug, oral tofacitinib, was given to treated patients at 5 to 10 mg twice daily.

Study-wide results and limits: For lesional scalp, especially alopecia totalis/universalis, clonality was higher than in normal scalp.

The CDR3 extends over 16 amino acids. Trimming at V came to 3 bases and at J to 4 bases, leaving 4 bases not matched to a gene. CDR1 is MNHEY and CDR2 is SMNVEV in the germline V gene (reference sequence). The authors extracted RNA and reverse transcribed it into cDNA as the sequencing template. Measured with immunoSEQ multiplex PCR; TCRdb has only the in-frame clones, and not every one. Of fewer than 250,000 clones listed, roughly two fifths were seen once; the top ten hold around 0.48%. Documented treatment: oral pan-JAK inhibitor, 5-10 mg twice daily. From alopecia areata patients, lesional scalp punch biopsies and peripheral blood were collected. In regard to this clone: The antigen remains undetermined.

The chain uses TRBV27 and TRBJ2-1, with 12 bases identical to TRBD2. The TCR sequence derives from a human donor with alopecia areata. The sequencing here drew on CD4+ T cells sorted from blood, taken at approximately week 30, from a patient treated with tofacitinib. The CDR3 spells CASSLLAGGFYNEQFF. The CDR3 DNA reads TGTGCCAGCAGTTTGCTAGCGGGAGGGTTTTACAATGAGCAGTTCTTC.